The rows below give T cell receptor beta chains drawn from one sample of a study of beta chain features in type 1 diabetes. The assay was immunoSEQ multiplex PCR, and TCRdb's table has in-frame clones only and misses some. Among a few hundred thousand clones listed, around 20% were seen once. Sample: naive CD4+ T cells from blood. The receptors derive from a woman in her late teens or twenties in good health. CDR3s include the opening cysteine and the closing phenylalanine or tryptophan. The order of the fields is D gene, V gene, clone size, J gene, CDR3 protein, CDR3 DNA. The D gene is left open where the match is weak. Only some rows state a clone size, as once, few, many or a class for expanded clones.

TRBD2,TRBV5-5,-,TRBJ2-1,CASMAGVDNEQFF,TGTGCCAGCATGGCGGGAGTCGACAATGAGCAGTTCTTC
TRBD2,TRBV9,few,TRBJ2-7,CASSAQTSGRDEQYF,TGTGCCAGCAGCGCCCAGACTAGCGGGAGAGACGAGCAGTACTTC
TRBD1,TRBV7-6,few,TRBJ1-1,CASSLYGWGQGGKQAFF,TGTGCCAGCAGCTTATACGGCTGGGGACAGGGGGGGAAACAAGCTTTCTTT
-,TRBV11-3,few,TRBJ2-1,CASSFRVRGNEQFF,TGTGCCAGCAGCTTTAGAGTTCGCGGGAATGAGCAGTTCTTC
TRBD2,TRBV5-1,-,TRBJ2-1,CASSLGLAGYNEQFF,TGCGCCAGCAGCTTGGGACTAGCGGGTTACAATGAGCAGTTCTTC
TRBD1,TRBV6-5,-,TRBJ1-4,CASSPRTGREKLFF,TGTGCCAGCAGTCCAAGGACAGGGCGCGAAAAACTGTTTTTT
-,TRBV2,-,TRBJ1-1,CASSEAAGGGQNTEAFF,TGTGCCAGCAGTGAAGCGGCGGGGGGAGGTCAGAACACTGAAGCTTTCTTT
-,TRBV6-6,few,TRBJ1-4,CASSPANEKLFF,TGTGCCAGCAGCCCCGCGAATGAAAAACTGTTTTTT
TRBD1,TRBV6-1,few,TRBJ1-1,CASSVVSSGGAEAFF,TGTGCCAGCAGTGTTGTCAGCTCAGGGGGCGCGGAAGCTTTCTTT
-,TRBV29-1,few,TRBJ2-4,CSVLTPADIQYF,TGCAGCGTGTTGACTCCGGCGGACATTCAGTACTTC
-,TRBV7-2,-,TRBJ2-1,CASSFTGSSYNEQFF,TGTGCCAGCAGCTTTACGGGTAGCTCCTACAATGAGCAGTTCTTC
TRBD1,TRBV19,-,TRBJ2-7,CASSTGLIRTGDIYEQYF,TGTGCCAGTAGTACTGGCCTCATTAGGACAGGAGACATCTACGAGCAGTACTTC